Listed here are 14 T cell receptor beta chains from one sample, sequenced in a study of T cells after yellow fever vaccination. TCRdb independently ran MiXCR on the 5' RACE reads; one entry per CDR3 protein. The sample lists a few hundred thousand distinct CDR3 sequences, less than 20% seen once, with approximately 15% in the top ten. This material consisted of PBMCs, taken 4 to 5 days after the first yellow fever vaccination. The source is a man aged 18 to 29 who received the YFV17D yellow fever vaccine.

There are a few counts of this clonotype. V is TRBV7-3 and J is TRBJ2-3, with 7 positions matching TRBD1. Germline V gene data show CDR1 as SGHTA and CDR2 as FQGTGA. The V segment lost 5 bases and the J segment 3 bases; nucleotides outside the gene matches: 14. The CDR3 is made up of 17 amino acids. CDR3 residues: CASSPQGRTGGTDTQYF. CDR3 DNA: TGTGCCAGCAGCCCCCAAGGGCGGACAGGCGGGACAGATACGCAGTATTTT. The full variable domain, with the rest looked up from reference TRBV7-3 and TRBJ2-3, is GAGVSQTPSNKVTEKGKYVELRCDPISGHTALYWYRQSLGQGPEFLIYFQGTGAADDSGLPNDRFFAVRPEGSVSTLKIQRTERGDSAVYLCASSPQGRTGGTDTQYFGPGTRLTVL.

In this sample, this clonotype turned up a few times. This chain joins TRBV4-3 and TRBJ2-4; D perhaps matches TRBD2 (5 bases). The CDR3 extends over 15 amino acids. V was clipped by 4 bases and J by 0 bases, with 10 bases between them. Looked up from germline, CDR1 is LGHNA and CDR2 is YSLEER. The CDR3 DNA reads as TGCGCCAGCAGCCTGGGGAGAACAGCCAAAAACATTCAGTACTTC. It yields the protein CASSLGRTAKNIQYF.

This sequence joins TRBV9 and TRBJ2-3; 7 bases map to TRBD1. Trimming at V came to 2 bases and at J to 6 bases, leaving 6 bases not matched to a gene. The CDR3 is made up of 14 amino acids. Per the germline V gene, CDR1 is SGDLS and CDR2 is YYNGEE. The CDR3 loop reads CASSVSGGHDTQYF. The DNA of the CDR3 is TGTGCCAGCAGCGTTTCAGGGGGACATGATACGCAGTATTTT.

The rearrangement links TRBV16 to TRBJ2-3, with D perhaps matching TRBD2 (6 bases). This CDR3 region has 15 residues. Trimming cost V 0 bases and J 2 bases, with 9 bases left between them. Germline-derived CDR1 and CDR2 are KGHSY and FQNENV. The CDR3 nucleotides are TGTGCCAGCAGCCAATCCCAGCGGGCCACAGATACGCAGTATTTT. Its translation is CASSQSQRATDTQYF.

This clonotype was counted between two and nine times. The chain employs TRBV30 and TRBJ2-7; tentatively, D is TRBD2 (6 bases). In germline, CDR1 is GTSNPN, CDR2 SVGIG (reference sequence). The CDR3 is 12 residues long. The V gene lost 4 bases and the J gene lost 7 bases, with 14 bases spanning the gap. The CDR3 here is CAWIGWGDEQYF. In nucleotides, the CDR3 is TGTGCCTGGATAGGATGGGGGGATGAGCAGTACTTC.

The CDR3 sequence: CASTRGEVDGEQFF. CDR3 in DNA: TGTGCCAGCACGAGGGGGGAGGTCGATGGTGAGCAGTTCTTC. The V and J genes are TRBV9 and TRBJ2-1, with D perhaps assigned TRBD1 or TRBD2 (6 bases each). Trimming took 6 bases from V and 9 from J, leaving 19 bases between them. This CDR3 contains 14 residues. The V gene's germline CDR1 is SGDLS and CDR2 YYNGEE.

The rearrangement uses TRBV7-2 and TRBJ2-7, with 8 positions matching TRBD1. Germline CDR1 SGHTA, CDR2 FQGNSA. V lost 5 bases and J lost 6; bases outside the gene matches: 6. The CDR3 runs 13 residues. The CDR3 here is CASSVDTGGEQYV. In DNA form, the CDR3 reads TGTGCCAGCAGCGTCGACACAGGGGGCGAGCAGTACGTC.

The sample holds a few counts of this clonotype. The rearrangement uses TRBV12-3 or TRBV12-4 and TRBJ1-3; 7 nucleotides line up with TRBD1. The CDR3 is 11 residues long. V was pared by 6 bases and J by 16 bases, with 9 bases of the junction left unmatched. The CDR3 DNA sequence: TGTGCCAGCAGCTCCAACAGGGGCCAGTATTTT. Translation: CASSSNRGQYF.

The CDR3: CATSRDRGRSGQTNEKLFF. CDR3 DNA sequence: TGTGCCACCAGCAGAGATCGGGGCAGATCGGGTCAAACTAATGAAAAACTGTTTTTT. V gene TRBV15 combines with J gene TRBJ1-4, with D perhaps TRBD1 (5 bases). Trimming removed 0 bases from V and 1 base from J, with 18 bases in between. CDR1 and CDR2 from the germline V gene are LNHNV and YYDKDF (reference sequence). The CDR3 spans 19 residues.

This chain joins TRBV11-2 and TRBJ1-2, with TRBD1 as a possible D gene (5 bases). The CDR3 has 17 amino acids. CDR1 and CDR2 from the germline V gene are SGHAT and FQNNGV. The V and J ends lost 1 base and 2 bases respectively, with 17 bases between them. The CDR3 bases are TGTGCCAGCAGCTTAGTAGCCCCCCCGGGGCCAAACTATGGCTACACCTTC. As protein: CASSLVAPPGPNYGYTF.

This chain joins TRBV7-9 and TRBJ1-2; D uncertain. CDR1 is SEHNR and CDR2 is FQNEAQ in the germline V gene (reference sequence). The V end lost 5 bases, the J end lost 2 bases, and 9 bases lay between the germline ends. The CDR3 is 13 amino acids. CDR3: CASSAGSNYGYTF. The CDR3 nucleotides are TGTGCCAGCAGCGCGGGCTCCAACTATGGCTACACCTTC.

The gene calls are TRBV10-3 and TRBJ2-1; TRBD2 matches 7 bases. Germline V lookup: CDR1 ENHRY, CDR2 SYGVKD. With 6 bases clipped from V and 7 bases from J, the junction kept 6 bases outside the gene matches. The CDR3 has 13 amino acids. In nucleotides, the CDR3 is TGTGCCATCAGGGAGGCGGGGGATAATGAGCAGTTCTTC. This sequence encodes CAIREAGDNEQFF.

The chain recombines TRBV20-1 with TRBJ1-4; D is ambiguous. Germline-derived CDR1 and CDR2 are DFQATT and SNEGSKA (reference sequence). This CDR3 contains 15 residues. Trimming pared 3 bases from V and 0 bases from J, leaving 11 bases between. The CDR3 loop reads CSASSRTTTNEKLFF. The CDR3 coding sequence is TGCAGTGCTAGTTCCAGGACGACAACTAATGAAAAACTGTTTTTT.

V is TRBV20-1 and J is TRBJ1-5; a possible D gene is TRBD1 (5 bases). CDR1 is DFQATT and CDR2 is SNEGSKA in the germline V gene (reference sequence). The V gene lost 5 bases and the J gene lost 0 bases, with 14 bases spanning the gap. This CDR3 is built from 15 residues. The CDR3 bases are TGCAGTGCTCCCCCCGGGGGTTATAGCAATCAGCCCCAGCATTTT. This sequence encodes CSAPPGGYSNQPQHF.